This T cell receptor (beta chain) was obtained from a study of shared clonotypes between healthy human individuals (dated by TCRdb to 2018 to 2020). For the wider study: The cohort included a few men and two women between 18 and 49 years of age. Libraries were prepared and TCR repertoires were sequenced by different laboratories using diverse techniques, in order to increase sequencing depth and limit assay-specific biases. Leukapheresis yielded between about 0.8 and 9.5 billion PBMCs per donor. For each donor, CD4 naive and CD4 memory were each given three plates, CD8 naive was given two plates, and CD8 memory was given one plate. The study deeply sequenced blood TCR repertoires of about 5 healthy adults to estimate repertoire size and the extent of clonotype sharing between individuals.

Donors were healthy HIV-negative adults with no recently reported acute infections or vaccinations. Only Caucasian adults living in Nashville, Tennessee, USA were represented among the donors. CD4+ T cells were enriched by magnetic negative selection; naive cells were then positively selected on CD45RA, and the negative fraction formed the memory subset. Blood was collected by leukapheresis, and PBMCs were isolated by Ficoll-Histopaque density gradient centrifugation and then cryopreserved in liquid nitrogen vapor phase. Analytical flow cytometry was used to check the purity and quantity of every magnetically sorted T cell population. Genomic DNA was isolated from every sorted fraction and measured by UV absorbance on a Nanodrop 2000c. The paper as a whole reports these results and caveats: When a few donors were compared, the shared fraction of clonotypes was about 5.4% for naive CD4, over 3% for naive CD8, 2.3% for memory CD4, and under 0.5% for memory CD8. Naive subsets generally had larger estimated clonotype richness than memory subsets. Pairwise subsampling led to the expectation that sequencing depth would affect the degree of clonotype sharing among donors. Rarefaction of sorted-subset datasets indicated incomplete sequencing despite the large sequencing depth. Compared with non-shared clonotypes, the clonotypes found in all four sorted-subset donors had higher generation probabilities. Sampling was restricted to blood, and TCR repertoires in tissues likely differ from the TCR repertoires found in blood. Because the study included only a small number of donors, the genetic and exposure-history diversity represented was limited.

Note on this clone: Its binding antigen is unknown. Per-base quality was not reported, and no clone a single base away is much larger than it. Different DNA sequences within this sample yield the same CDR3.

V is trimmed back by 3 bases and J by 1 base, and the junction contains 2 bases that no gene match accounts for. The germline V gene gives CDR1 as MDHEN and CDR2 as SYDVKM. The CDR3, cysteine through phenylalanine, is 15 amino acids long. Only the CDR3 DNA stays, 45 bases, in frame from base 1. Using the deep immunoSEQ assay, multiplex PCR amplified TCR CDR3 regions from genomic DNA. Extracted genomic DNA from each cell subset was spread evenly across all wells of several immunoSEQ 96-well plates, with each plate serving as a replicate. For sorted subsets, around 200 ng genomic DNA, equal to 30,000 to 35,000 T cell genomes, was loaded into each replicate PCR. The purified libraries were quantified using a Qubit 3.0 fluorometer, sized with a Bioanalyzer 2100, and then quantified again using the KAPA Library Quantification kit. Every immunoSEQ 96-well plate was sequenced on a dedicated single-read 150-cycle Illumina NextSeq 550 flow cell. For the original study's pipeline: Because the immunoSEQ output included only junctional sequences and no quality scores, the filtering could not be the same as the filtering used for full-length reads. Sequences were annotated with PyIR, a Python wrapper for IgBLAST v1.9, using IMGT germline references to assign V/J genes and CDR3. Reads were removed for weak V/J assignments (E-value above 1e-6), missing CDR3, stop codons, out-of-frame junctions, or ambiguous translated residues. V3J clonotypes were defined by identical inferred V gene, J gene, and CDR3 amino acid sequence. Percentage overlap between repertoires was computed as shared unique clonotypes divided by the size of the smaller repertoire. Richness of each repertoire was evaluated using RTK rarefaction, the Chao1 estimator, and Recon v2.1 estimates of unobserved clonotypes. OLGA was used to compute generation probabilities for all TCRbeta clonotypes that the gDNA method yielded from a handful of donors. In its TCRdb copy, this immuneACCESS table keeps in-frame sequences only and misses some clones. Where compared with another copy, unresolved V genes explain less than half of these, and the others have no known cause. V and J calls and clone size come straight from that table; D and trimming were deduced from the DNA. The sample data list 2 million to 3 million clones, and approximately 93% of these were observed just once. The ten largest account for 0.35% to 0.45% of the sample.

Source material: naive CD4+ T cells from PBMCs. Sample cell subset or site, as interpreted from the label and publication: CD45RA+ positively selected. The rearrangement combines TRBV28 with TRBJ2-3, with 9 middle bases fitting TRBD2. This TCR derives from a man in his late teens or twenties in good health. Some clones in this sample may be carry-over from other donors' samples. The nucleotides are TGTGCCAGCAGTTTCCGACTAGCGGGCACAGATACGCAGTATTTT. The encoded protein is CASSFRLAGTDTQYF.